A selection of T cell receptor beta chains follows, all from one sample in a study of blood T cell repertoires in COVID-19. Measured with immunoSEQ multiplex PCR; TCRdb has only the in-frame clones, and not every one. The sample carries about 240,000 clones, around four fifths recorded once. Material for sequencing was peripheral blood. The receptors shown here come from a man between 45 and 60 years old with acute or convalescent COVID-19. Each CDR3 is given with its conserved first and last residue. Rows may omit the clone size; those that give it use once, few, many or a size class.

CDR3 protein: CAWGTGSSSTDTQYF
clone size: NA
J gene: TRBJ2-3
V gene: TRBV30

CDR3 protein: CASVQIRGLMDREQYF
clone size: NA
J gene: TRBJ2-7
V gene: TRBV5-1

CDR3 protein: CASSTGDRGTEAFF
clone size: NA
J gene: TRBJ1-1
V gene: TRBV19

CDR3 protein: CASSLARVPYEQYF
clone size: NA
J gene: TRBJ2-7
V gene: TRBV5-8

CDR3 protein: CASSDSRRQGIDGYTF
clone size: NA
J gene: TRBJ1-2
V gene: TRBV6-4

CDR3 protein: CASSTYTDTQYF
clone size: NA
J gene: TRBJ2-3
V gene: TRBV19

CDR3 protein: CASSQQAGTTDTQYF
clone size: NA
J gene: TRBJ2-3
V gene: TRBV3-1/TRBV3-2

CDR3 protein: CATSDLGATYEQYF
clone size: NA
J gene: TRBJ2-7
V gene: TRBV24-1

CDR3 protein: CASSSTGSKQYF
clone size: once
J gene: TRBJ2-7
V gene: TRBV7-2

CDR3 protein: CASSLLSGTGFVDTIYF
clone size: NA
J gene: TRBJ1-3
V gene: TRBV5-6

CDR3 protein: CASSYGATGELFF
clone size: NA
J gene: TRBJ2-2
V gene: TRBV6-5

CDR3 protein: CASSQEGRGNYGYTF
clone size: NA
J gene: TRBJ1-2
V gene: TRBV4-2

CDR3 protein: CATSISDGPQHF
clone size: NA
J gene: TRBJ1-5
V gene: TRBV15

CDR3 protein: CATSHGTGWAKNIQYF
clone size: NA
J gene: TRBJ2-4
V gene: TRBV5-1

CDR3 protein: CASNQPGAPNEKLFF
clone size: NA
J gene: TRBJ1-4
V gene: TRBV6-5

CDR3 protein: CAWRGQDNSPLHF
clone size: NA
J gene: TRBJ1-6
V gene: TRBV30

CDR3 protein: CASSLGWRGTNEKLFF
clone size: few
J gene: TRBJ1-4
V gene: TRBV7-2

CDR3 protein: CASSSRTMMNTEAFF
clone size: NA
J gene: TRBJ1-1
V gene: TRBV5-1

CDR3 protein: CASLITGNSPLHF
clone size: NA
J gene: TRBJ1-6
V gene: TRBV6-4

CDR3 protein: CASSLGAGGSYNEQFF
clone size: NA
J gene: TRBJ2-1
V gene: TRBV11-3

CDR3 protein: CASISSGSVRELFF
clone size: NA
J gene: TRBJ2-2
V gene: TRBV28

CDR3 protein: CASSLRDRYYNEQFF
clone size: NA
J gene: TRBJ2-1
V gene: TRBV28

CDR3 protein: CASSDRGRTEAFF
clone size: NA
J gene: TRBJ1-1
V gene: TRBV19

CDR3 protein: CASSGGLAEKQYF
clone size: NA
J gene: TRBJ2-7
V gene: TRBV10-2

CDR3 protein: CASSLTVGNTIYF
clone size: once
J gene: TRBJ1-3
V gene: TRBV3-1/TRBV3-2

CDR3 protein: CASSPGQGRTEAFF
clone size: NA
J gene: TRBJ1-1
V gene: TRBV13

CDR3 protein: CASSTGTIQPQHF
clone size: few
J gene: TRBJ1-5
V gene: TRBV12-3/TRBV12-4

CDR3 protein: CASNPPSRGTGELFF
clone size: NA
J gene: TRBJ2-2
V gene: TRBV28

CDR3 protein: CASSPGQGRSSNQPQHF
clone size: NA
J gene: TRBJ1-5
V gene: TRBV27

CDR3 protein: CASSFSGMAGELFF
clone size: NA
J gene: TRBJ2-2
V gene: TRBV5-1

CDR3 protein: CASSRVRSGKLFF
clone size: NA
J gene: TRBJ1-4
V gene: TRBV7-8

CDR3 protein: CASSPGAGLVNTEAFF
clone size: NA
J gene: TRBJ1-1
V gene: TRBV3-1/TRBV3-2

CDR3 protein: CASSERGQAGYYGYTF
clone size: NA
J gene: TRBJ1-2
V gene: TRBV2

CDR3 protein: CATSDLGQGLEETQYF
clone size: NA
J gene: TRBJ2-5
V gene: TRBV24-1

CDR3 protein: CASSLGGTNKETQYF
clone size: NA
J gene: TRBJ2-5
V gene: TRBV9

CDR3 protein: CASSFGQGEAGYTF
clone size: NA
J gene: TRBJ1-2
V gene: TRBV10-1

CDR3 protein: CASSLRRGGRYQETQYF
clone size: NA
J gene: TRBJ2-5
V gene: TRBV11-3

CDR3 protein: CASSLDFPGGYEQYF
clone size: NA
J gene: TRBJ2-7
V gene: TRBV5-1

CDR3 protein: CASSPGTSGGDTQYF
clone size: NA
J gene: TRBJ2-3
V gene: TRBV3-1/TRBV3-2

CDR3 protein: CASSPRGASYEQYF
clone size: NA
J gene: TRBJ2-7
V gene: TRBV18

CDR3 protein: CASSLQGASYEQYF
clone size: NA
J gene: TRBJ2-7
V gene: TRBV11-3

CDR3 protein: CASSLGQGFGQPQHF
clone size: NA
J gene: TRBJ1-5
V gene: TRBV28

CDR3 protein: CASSPGGDTEAFF
clone size: NA
J gene: TRBJ1-1
V gene: TRBV25-1

CDR3 protein: CASSLTGGTEQPQHF
clone size: NA
J gene: TRBJ1-5
V gene: TRBV5-1

CDR3 protein: CASGSRVSNTEAFF
clone size: NA
J gene: TRBJ1-1
V gene: TRBV12-5

CDR3 protein: CASSPHEGGTDTQYF
clone size: NA
J gene: TRBJ2-3
V gene: TRBV4-1

CDR3 protein: CASRSAAGGGYEQYF
clone size: NA
J gene: TRBJ2-7
V gene: TRBV7-3

CDR3 protein: CASSIQDGANEQFF
clone size: NA
J gene: TRBJ2-1
V gene: TRBV19

CDR3 protein: CASSQPGQGAFEAFF
clone size: NA
J gene: TRBJ1-1
V gene: TRBV4-1

CDR3 protein: CATSRETSGANVLTF
clone size: NA
J gene: TRBJ2-6
V gene: TRBV15

CDR3 protein: CASSMSSGSKADTQYF
clone size: NA
J gene: TRBJ2-3
V gene: TRBV10-1

CDR3 protein: CASSPRGLMNTEAFF
clone size: NA
J gene: TRBJ1-1
V gene: TRBV18

CDR3 protein: CASSLGQGRNSPLHF
clone size: few
J gene: TRBJ1-6
V gene: TRBV5-4

CDR3 protein: CASSLRGGATAYNEQFF
clone size: NA
J gene: TRBJ2-1
V gene: TRBV9